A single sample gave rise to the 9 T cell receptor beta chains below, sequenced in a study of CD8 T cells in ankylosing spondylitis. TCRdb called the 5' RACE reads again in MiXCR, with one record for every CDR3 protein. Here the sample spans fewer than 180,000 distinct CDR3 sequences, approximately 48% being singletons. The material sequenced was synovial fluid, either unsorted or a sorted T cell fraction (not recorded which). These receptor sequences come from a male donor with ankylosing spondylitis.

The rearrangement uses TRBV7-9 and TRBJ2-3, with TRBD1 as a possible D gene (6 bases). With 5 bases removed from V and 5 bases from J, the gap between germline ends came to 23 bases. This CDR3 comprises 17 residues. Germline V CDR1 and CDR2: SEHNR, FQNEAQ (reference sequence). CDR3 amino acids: CASSRRGSLSPKDTQYF. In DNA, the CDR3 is TGTGCCAGCAGCCGCAGGGGCAGCCTTTCGCCGAAAGATACGCAGTATTTT.

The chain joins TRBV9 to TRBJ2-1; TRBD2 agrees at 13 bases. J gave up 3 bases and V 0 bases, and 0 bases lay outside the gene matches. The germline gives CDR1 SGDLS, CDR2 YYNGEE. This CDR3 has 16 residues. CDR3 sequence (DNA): TGTGCCAGCAGCGTAGGGACTAGCGGGAGCTACAATGAGCAGTTCTTC. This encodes CASSVGTSGSYNEQFF.

Here the CDR3 reads CASSSRRIKQETQYF. The CDR3 DNA reads as TGTGCCAGCAGCTCTAGACGGATCAAACAAGAGACCCAGTACTTC. This chain connects TRBV7-9 to TRBJ2-5; D is unresolved. The CDR3 is 15 amino acids. Germline assignment: CDR1 SEHNR and CDR2 FQNEAQ (reference sequence). The V end was cut by 4 bases, the J end by 2 bases, with 14 bases between.

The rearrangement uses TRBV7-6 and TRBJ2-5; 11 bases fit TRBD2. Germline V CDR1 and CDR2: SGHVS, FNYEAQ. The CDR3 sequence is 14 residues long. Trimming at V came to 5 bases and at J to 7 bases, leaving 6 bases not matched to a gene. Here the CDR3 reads CASSPRLAGRTQYF. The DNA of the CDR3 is TGTGCCAGCAGCCCAAGACTAGCGGGGAGGACCCAGTACTTC.

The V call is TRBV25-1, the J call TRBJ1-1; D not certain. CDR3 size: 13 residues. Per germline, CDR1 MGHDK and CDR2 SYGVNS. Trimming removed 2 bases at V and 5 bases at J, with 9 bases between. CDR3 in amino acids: CASSEVEETEAFF. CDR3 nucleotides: TGTGCCAGCAGTGAAGTCGAGGAAACTGAAGCTTTCTTT.

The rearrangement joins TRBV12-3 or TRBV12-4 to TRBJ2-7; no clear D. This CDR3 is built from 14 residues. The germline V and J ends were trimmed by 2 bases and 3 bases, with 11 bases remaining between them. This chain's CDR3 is CASSLSWAFYEQYF. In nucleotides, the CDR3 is TGTGCCAGCAGTTTAAGCTGGGCTTTCTACGAGCAGTACTTC.

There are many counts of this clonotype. CDR3 sequence reads: CASSTGNTQYF. The CDR3 nucleotides read TGTGCCAGCAGCACCGGGAATACGCAGTATTTT. The gene calls are TRBV9 and TRBJ2-3; a weak D match, TRBD2 (5 bases). Germline CDR1 SGDLS, CDR2 YYNGEE. V was shortened by 4 bases and J by 7 bases, with 7 bases between the two germline ends. CDR3 length: 11 amino acids.

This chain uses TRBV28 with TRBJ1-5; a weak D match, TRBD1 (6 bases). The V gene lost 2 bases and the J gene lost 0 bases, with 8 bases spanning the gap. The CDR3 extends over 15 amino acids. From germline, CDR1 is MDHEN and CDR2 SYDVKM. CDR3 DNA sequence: TGTGCCAGCAGTTTACCACAGGGTAGCAATCAGCCCCAGCATTTT. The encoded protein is CASSLPQGSNQPQHF.

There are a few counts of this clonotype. The CDR3 DNA reads TGTGCCAGCAGTTTGGATCCCGCGGGGAAACAGCCCCAGCATTTT. This translates into CASSLDPAGKQPQHF. J is TRBJ1-5 and V is TRBV12-3 or TRBV12-4, with D uncertain. The CDR3 has 15 amino acids. V lost 3 bases, J lost 7 bases, and 16 bases lay in between.